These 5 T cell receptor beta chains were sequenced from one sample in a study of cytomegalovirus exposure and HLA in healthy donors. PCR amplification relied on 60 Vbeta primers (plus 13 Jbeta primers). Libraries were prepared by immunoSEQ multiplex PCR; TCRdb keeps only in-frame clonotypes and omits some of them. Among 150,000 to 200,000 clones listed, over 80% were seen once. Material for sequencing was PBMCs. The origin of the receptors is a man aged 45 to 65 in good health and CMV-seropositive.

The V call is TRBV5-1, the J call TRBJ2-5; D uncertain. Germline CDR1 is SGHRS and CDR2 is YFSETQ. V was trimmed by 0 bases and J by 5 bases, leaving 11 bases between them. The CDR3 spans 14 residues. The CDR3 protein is CASSLEATGETQYF. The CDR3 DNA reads TGCGCCAGCAGCTTGGAAGCTACCGGGGAGACCCAGTACTTC. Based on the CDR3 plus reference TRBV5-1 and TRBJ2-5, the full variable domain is KAGVTQTPRYLIKTRGQQVTLSCSPISGHRSVSWYQQTPGQGLQFLFEYFSETQRNKGNFPGRFSGRQFSNSRSEMNVSTLELGDSALYLCASSLEATGETQYFGPGTRLLVL.

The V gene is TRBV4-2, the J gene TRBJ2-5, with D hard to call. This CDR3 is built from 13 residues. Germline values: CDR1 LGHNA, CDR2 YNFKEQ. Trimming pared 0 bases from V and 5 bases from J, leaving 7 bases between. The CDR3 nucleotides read TGTGCCAGCAGCCAAGAGTATGCGGAGACCCAGTACTTC. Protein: CASSQEYAETQYF.

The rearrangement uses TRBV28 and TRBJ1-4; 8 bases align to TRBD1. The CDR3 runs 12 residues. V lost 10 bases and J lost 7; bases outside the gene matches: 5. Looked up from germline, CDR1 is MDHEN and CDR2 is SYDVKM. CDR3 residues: CAISGGIEKLFF. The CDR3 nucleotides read TGTGCCATTTCAGGGGGCATTGAAAAACTGTTTTTT.

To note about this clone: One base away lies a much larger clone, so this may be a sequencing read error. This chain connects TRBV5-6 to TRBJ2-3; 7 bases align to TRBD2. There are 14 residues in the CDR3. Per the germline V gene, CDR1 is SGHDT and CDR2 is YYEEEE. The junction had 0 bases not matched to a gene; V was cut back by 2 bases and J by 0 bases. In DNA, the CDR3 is TGTGCCAGCAGCTTAGCGGGAAGCACAGATACGCAGTATTTT. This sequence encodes CASSLAGSTDTQYF.

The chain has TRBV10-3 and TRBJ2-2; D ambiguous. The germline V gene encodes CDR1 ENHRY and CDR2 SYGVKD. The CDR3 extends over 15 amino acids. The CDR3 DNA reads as TGTGCTATTAATCGTGGCGGATCGAACACCGGGGAGCTGTTTTTT. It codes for CAINRGGSNTGELFF.